This TCR beta chain originates from a study of blood T cells in healthy people across ages. About the study: In model experiments, template switching was able to capture about one barcoded beta molecule for every two T cells that were present.

A second PCR of roughly 7 to 11 cycles used a sample-barcoded 5' primer and a J-beta primer mix. The template-switch adaptor was a 5' adaptor with 12 random nucleotides. It tagged each cDNA molecule. TCRdb called the 5' RACE reads again in MiXCR, with one record for every CDR3 protein. The profile shows fewer than 700,000 distinct CDR3 sequences, roughly 48% of them singletons. In this sample, this clonotype turned up a few times. The sequencing sample was made of blood. This sequence was found in a man at least 80 years old in good health.

For the CDR3, the DNA is TGCAGTGCTCGTACTAGCGGGAGCCCCCGTGAGCAGTTCTTC. It codes for CSARTSGSPREQFF. V usage is TRBV20-1 and J usage is TRBJ2-1; 11 bases line up with TRBD2. Looked up from germline, CDR1 is DFQATT and CDR2 is SNEGSKA (reference sequence). The CDR3 runs 14 residues. The junction had 9 bases not matched to a gene; V was cut back by 5 bases and J by 9 bases.